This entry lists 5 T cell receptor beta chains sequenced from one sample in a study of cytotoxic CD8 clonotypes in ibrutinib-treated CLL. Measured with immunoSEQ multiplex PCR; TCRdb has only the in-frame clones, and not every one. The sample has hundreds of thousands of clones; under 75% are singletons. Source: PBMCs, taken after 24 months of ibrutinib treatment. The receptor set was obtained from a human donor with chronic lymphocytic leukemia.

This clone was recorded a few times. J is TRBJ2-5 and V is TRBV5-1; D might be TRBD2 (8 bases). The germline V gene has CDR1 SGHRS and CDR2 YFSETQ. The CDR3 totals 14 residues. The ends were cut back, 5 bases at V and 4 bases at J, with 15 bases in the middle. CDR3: CASRLSGTVETQYF. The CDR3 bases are TGCGCCAGCAGACTTAGCGGGACAGTAGAGACCCAGTACTTC. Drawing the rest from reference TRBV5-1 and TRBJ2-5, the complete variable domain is KAGVTQTPRYLIKTRGQQVTLSCSPISGHRSVSWYQQTPGQGLQFLFEYFSETQRNKGNFPGRFSGRQFSNSRSEMNVSTLELGDSALYLCASRLSGTVETQYFGPGTRLLVL.

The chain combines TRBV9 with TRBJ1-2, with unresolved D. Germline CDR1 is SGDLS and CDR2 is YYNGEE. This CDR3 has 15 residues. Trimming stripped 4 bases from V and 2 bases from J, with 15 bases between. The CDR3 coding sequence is TGTGCCAGCAGCCCCGCAACACACCTCAACTATGGCTACACCTTC. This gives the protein CASSPATHLNYGYTF. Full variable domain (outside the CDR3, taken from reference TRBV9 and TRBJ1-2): DSGVTQTPKHLITATGQRVTLRCSPRSGDLSVYWYQQSLDQGLQFLIQYYNGEERAKGNILERFSAQQFPDLHSELNLSSLELGDSALYFCASSPATHLNYGYTFGSGTRLTVV.

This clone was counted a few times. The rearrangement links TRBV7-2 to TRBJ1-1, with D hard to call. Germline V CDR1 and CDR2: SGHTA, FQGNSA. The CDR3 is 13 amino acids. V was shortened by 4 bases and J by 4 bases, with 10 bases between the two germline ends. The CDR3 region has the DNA TGTGCCAGCAGCTCGTATCAGAGCACTGAAGCTTTCTTT. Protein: CASSSYQSTEAFF.

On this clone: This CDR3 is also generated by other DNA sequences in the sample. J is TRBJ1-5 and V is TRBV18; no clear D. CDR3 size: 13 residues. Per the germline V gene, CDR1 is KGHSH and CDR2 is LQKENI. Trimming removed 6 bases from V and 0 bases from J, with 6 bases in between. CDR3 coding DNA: TGTGCCAGCTCTCCCGGTAGCAATCAGCCCCAGCATTTT. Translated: CASSPGSNQPQHF.

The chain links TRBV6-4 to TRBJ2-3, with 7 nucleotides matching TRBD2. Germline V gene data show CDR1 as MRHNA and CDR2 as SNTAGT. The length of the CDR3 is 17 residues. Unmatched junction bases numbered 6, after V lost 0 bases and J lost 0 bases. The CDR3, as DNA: TGTGCCAGCAGTGACTCGGCCAGCGGGGCTAGCACAGATACGCAGTATTTT. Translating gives CASSDSASGASTDTQYF.